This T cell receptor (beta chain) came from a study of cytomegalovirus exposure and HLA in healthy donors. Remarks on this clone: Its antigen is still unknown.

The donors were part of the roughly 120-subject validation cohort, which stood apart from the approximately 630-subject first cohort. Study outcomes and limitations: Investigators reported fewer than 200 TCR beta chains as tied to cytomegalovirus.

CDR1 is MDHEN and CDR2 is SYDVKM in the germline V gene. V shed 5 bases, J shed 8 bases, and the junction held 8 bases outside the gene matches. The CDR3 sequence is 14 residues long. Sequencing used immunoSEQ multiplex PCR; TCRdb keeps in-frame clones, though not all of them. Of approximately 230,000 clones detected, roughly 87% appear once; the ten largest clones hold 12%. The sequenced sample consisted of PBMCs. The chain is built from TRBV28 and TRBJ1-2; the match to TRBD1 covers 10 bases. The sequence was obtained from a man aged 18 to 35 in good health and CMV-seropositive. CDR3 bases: TGTGCCAGCAGTCCCTCGACAGGGGGCTTAGGCTACACCTTC. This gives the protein CASSPSTGGLGYTF.